The clone carrying this T cell receptor (beta chain) was seen ten or more times. Time point denoted: patch test 3, about 24 weeks after DPC sensitization. This sample's treatment: therapeutic diphenylcyclopropenone sensitization with weekly scalp DPC. These data come from a study of human T cells and chemical hapten exposure. Turning to the study itself: Mainly, slight library volume differences in the pool made TCR yields vary.

V gave up 2 bases and J gave up 0 bases, with 11 bases separating them. The CDR3 extends over 16 amino acids. Germline values: CDR1 MNHEY, CDR2 SVGAGI. Using its own MiXCR run on the RACE reads, TCRdb lists one record per CDR3 protein. This sample has some 79,000 distinct CDR3 sequences, with approximately 10% found just once. The specimen comprised whole blood, sampled in connection with sensitization to the hapten diphenylcyclopropenone (DPC). The sequence was obtained from a woman in her 50s with alopecia areata. Some clones in this sample may be carry-over from other donors' samples. The chain links TRBV6-5 to TRBJ1-5, with a possible D match to TRBD1 (5 bases). CDR3 in amino acids: CASSYRGPYSNQPQHF. CDR3 DNA sequence: TGTGCCAGCAGTTACAGGGGTCCCTATAGCAATCAGCCCCAGCATTTT.